Listed below are T cell receptor beta chains from one sample, sequenced in a study of cytomegalovirus exposure and HLA in healthy donors. Clones were read by immunoSEQ multiplex PCR, and TCRdb kept only the in-frame ones, dropping some. This table has fewer than 250,000 clones, 80% to 90% appearing once. The sample comprised PBMCs. The receptors originated from a man aged 18-30 years in good health and CMV-seronegative. Each CDR3 is given with its conserved first and last residue.

CASSRGQSLEYEQYF | TRBJ2-7 | TRBV18
CASSLAYQGGAPYEQYF | TRBJ2-7 | TRBV7-2
CASTWIRGFDGYTF | TRBJ1-2 | TRBV28
CASSSTLAGGTLGVGELFF | TRBJ2-2 | TRBV5-1
CASTRDGLAGSETQYF | TRBJ2-5 | TRBV5-1
CASNRAVMNTEAFF | TRBJ1-1 | TRBV2
CASSSQSGANTEAFF | TRBJ1-1 | TRBV5-1
CASSFGRRQQFF | TRBJ2-1 | TRBV28
CASSLGYRGAYEQYF | TRBJ2-7 | TRBV27
CASSYLAGSSYEQYF | TRBJ2-7 | TRBV28
CASMRNRNEKLFF | TRBJ1-4 | TRBV27
CASSLRLAGGTDTQYF | TRBJ2-3 | TRBV27
CASSQDSSTSGTLYEQYF | TRBJ2-7 | TRBV4-2
CASSLYASGSGSDTQYF | TRBJ2-3 | TRBV7-3
CASSLEGTGPFGTPLHF | TRBJ1-6 | TRBV5-4
CASSQPKLSGTVTRAFF | TRBJ1-1 | TRBV4-1
CAWSVPVLGDYGYTF | TRBJ1-2 | TRBV30
CASSGASVSSYNEQFF | TRBJ2-1 | TRBV19
CASGVGRVGEKLFF | TRBJ1-4 | TRBV5-1
CASSNTNNQPQHF | TRBJ1-5 | TRBV28
CASRPVGDTQYF | TRBJ2-3 | TRBV5-1
CASSHEGWSNQPQHF | TRBJ1-5 | TRBV28
CASLGDAGGRHEQFF | TRBJ2-1 | TRBV28
CASSSQGTGYTF | TRBJ1-2 | TRBV5-6
CASSLFLGVGSNEQFF | TRBJ2-1 | TRBV13
CASSHPPGEQPQHF | TRBJ1-5 | TRBV6-6
CASSLTGHGYTF | TRBJ1-2 | TRBV6-5
CASSYSAQDYEQYF | TRBJ2-7 | TRBV6-5
CASSSKSLLGLNYGYTF | TRBJ1-2 | TRBV19
CASSPPMGLAPKKNIQYF | TRBJ2-4 | TRBV7-9
CASSFSGGSNQPQHF | TRBJ1-5 | TRBV28
CASSEYYGEQFF | TRBJ2-1 | TRBV6-1
CASSLPGQEAFF | TRBJ1-1 | TRBV7-9
CAISSTSGTSYEQYF | TRBJ2-7 | TRBV10-3
CSVLTGKAFF | TRBJ1-1 | TRBV29-1
CASSLEDRGVYEQYF | TRBJ2-7 | TRBV5-5
CATSREESRQDHSNEQYF | TRBJ2-7 | TRBV15
CASSQGTGTGASDTQYF | TRBJ2-3 | TRBV4-2
CASSVADTQYF | TRBJ2-3 | TRBV25-1
CASSLSQGLRNSPLHF | TRBJ1-6 | TRBV7-2
CASRTARFSNQPQHF | TRBJ1-5 | TRBV28
CASSIRGYDEKLFF | TRBJ1-4 | TRBV6-6
CASSIRHTTEAFF | TRBJ1-1 | TRBV14
CASSPGGVVNEKLFF | TRBJ1-4 | TRBV5-1
CASKQGLAGVNEQFF | TRBJ2-1 | TRBV2
CASSSGTGNSPLHF | TRBJ1-6 | TRBV5-5
CASSSGRDRVSPLHF | TRBJ1-6 | TRBV7-8
CASSLSPVTEAFF | TRBJ1-1 | TRBV11-2
CASSPSGASYNEQFF | TRBJ2-1 | TRBV7-9
CSVGIGMNTEAFF | TRBJ1-1 | TRBV29-1
CASSLAGGGGDTQYF | TRBJ2-3 | TRBV7-3
CASSPNRNYEQYF | TRBJ2-7 | TRBV18
CASSGDSLVGHF | TRBJ2-7 | TRBV2
CASSVRQGYGYTF | TRBJ1-2 | TRBV9
CASSEAGTAGTLHF | TRBJ1-6 | TRBV6-1